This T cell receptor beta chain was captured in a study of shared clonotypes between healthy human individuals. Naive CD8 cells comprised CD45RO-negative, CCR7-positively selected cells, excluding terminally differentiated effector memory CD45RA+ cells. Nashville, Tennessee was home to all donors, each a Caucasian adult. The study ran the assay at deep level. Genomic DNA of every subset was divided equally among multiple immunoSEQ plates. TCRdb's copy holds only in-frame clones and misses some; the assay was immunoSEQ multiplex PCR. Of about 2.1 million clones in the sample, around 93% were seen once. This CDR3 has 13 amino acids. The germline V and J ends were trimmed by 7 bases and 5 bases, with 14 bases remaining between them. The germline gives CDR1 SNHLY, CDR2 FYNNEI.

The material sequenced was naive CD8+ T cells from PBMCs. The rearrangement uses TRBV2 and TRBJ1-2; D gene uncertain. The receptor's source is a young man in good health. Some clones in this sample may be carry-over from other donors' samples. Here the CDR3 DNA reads TGTGCCAGCATGACGTCCCGACCTTATGGCTACACCTTC. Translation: CASMTSRPYGYTF.